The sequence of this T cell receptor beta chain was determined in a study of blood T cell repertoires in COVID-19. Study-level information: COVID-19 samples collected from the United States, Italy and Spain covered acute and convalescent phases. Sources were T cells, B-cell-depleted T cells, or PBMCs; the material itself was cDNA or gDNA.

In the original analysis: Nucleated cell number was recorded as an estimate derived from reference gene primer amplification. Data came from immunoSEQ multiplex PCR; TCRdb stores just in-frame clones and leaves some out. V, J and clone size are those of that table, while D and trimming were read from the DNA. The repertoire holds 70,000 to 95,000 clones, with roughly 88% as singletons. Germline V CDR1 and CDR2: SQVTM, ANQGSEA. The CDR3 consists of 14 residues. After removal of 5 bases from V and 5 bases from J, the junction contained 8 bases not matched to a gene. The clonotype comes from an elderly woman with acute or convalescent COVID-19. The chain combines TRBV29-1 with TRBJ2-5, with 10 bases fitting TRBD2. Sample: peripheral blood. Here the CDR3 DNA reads TGCAGCGTTACCCTAGCGGGAGACCGCGAGACCCAGTACTTC. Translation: CSVTLAGDRETQYF.